This is a list of T cell receptor beta chains from one sample in a study of blood T cell repertoires in COVID-19. Using immunoSEQ multiplex PCR, the repertoire was profiled, and TCRdb retains in-frame clones only, with some absent. In the table there are 70,000 to 95,000 clones, 70% to 85% of which are singletons. The sequenced sample was peripheral blood. All receptors derive from a woman aged 45-59 years with acute or convalescent COVID-19. The CDR3 runs from the conserved cysteine through the conserved F or W. Each record gives: D gene, J gene, V gene, clone size, CDR3 protein, CDR3 DNA. A D gene is named only where the DNA matches it firmly. Rows give clone size only sometimes, using once, few, many, or a class for an expanded clone.

TRBD1,TRBJ1-2,TRBV24-1,once,CATSDTLAGTGPYGYTF,TGTGCCACCAGTGACACCCTTGCTGGGACAGGGCCCTATGGCTACACCTTC
TRBD2,TRBJ2-1,TRBV5-1,-,CASSLESGRVDEQFF,TGCGCCAGCAGCTTGGAGAGCGGGAGGGTCGATGAGCAGTTCTTC
-,TRBJ1-3,TRBV6-5,-,CATTNLNTIYF,TGTGCCACTACTAACCTAAACACCATATATTTT
TRBD1,TRBJ1-1,TRBV5-4,-,CASSPGGGQVKGTEAFF,TGTGCCAGCAGCCCCGGAGGGGGACAGGTTAAGGGCACTGAAGCTTTCTTT
-,TRBJ2-5,TRBV6-7,-,CASSYGGSPGEVTQYF,TGTGCCAGCAGTTACGGCGGCAGCCCGGGGGAAGTGACCCAGTACTTC
-,TRBJ1-3,TRBV28,-,CASIRTAGLSGNTIYF,TGTGCCAGCATCCGGACAGCCGGCCTCTCTGGAAACACCATATATTTT
-,TRBJ2-7,TRBV6-2/TRBV6-3,-,CASSPTDSYEQYF,TGTGCCAGCAGTCCGACAGACTCCTACGAGCAGTACTTC
TRBD2,TRBJ2-7,TRBV6-6,-,CASRRTTSGSTPGYEQYF,TGTGCCAGCAGGCGAACGACTAGCGGGAGTACCCCGGGCTACGAGCAGTACTTC
TRBD2,TRBJ2-2,TRBV28,-,CASSSGFPGGDTGELFF,TGTGCCAGCAGTTCGGGTTTTCCGGGAGGGGACACCGGGGAGCTGTTTTTT
-,TRBJ2-2,TRBV12-5,-,CASGGVRAFTGELFF,TGTGCTAGTGGTGGTGTCAGGGCCTTCACCGGGGAGCTGTTTTTT
TRBD1,TRBJ2-2,TRBV18,-,CASSPLGQFGELFF,TGTGCCAGCTCACCATTGGGACAGTTCGGGGAGCTGTTTTTT
-,TRBJ2-3,TRBV5-1,-,CASSQGGRSPDTQYF,TGCGCCAGCAGCCAAGGAGGGCGGTCCCCAGATACGCAGTATTTT
-,TRBJ2-3,TRBV7-2,-,CASSSSLGGTQYF,TGTGCCAGCAGCTCCAGTTTAGGAGGTACGCAGTATTTT
-,TRBJ1-4,TRBV15,-,CATSRDRQINEKLFF,TGTGCCACCAGCAGAGATCGACAGATAAATGAAAAACTGTTTTTT
TRBD1,TRBJ2-5,TRBV6-5,few,CASRDIGTGLETQYF,TGTGCCAGCAGGGATATAGGGACAGGGCTAGAGACCCAGTACTTC
TRBD1,TRBJ1-2,TRBV11-2,-,CARGLNTGGMLDYGYTF,TGTGCCAGGGGTCTCAACACAGGGGGGATGTTAGACTATGGCTACACCTTC
-,TRBJ2-7,TRBV2,-,CASNLGRADEQYF,TGTGCCAGCAATCTTGGCAGGGCAGACGAGCAGTACTTC
-,TRBJ2-7,TRBV28,-,CASTLAGTPSAYYEQYF,TGTGCCAGCACCTTGGCCGGGACACCGAGTGCCTACTACGAGCAGTACTTC
TRBD1,TRBJ2-5,TRBV4-2,once,CASSRGRLTGEETQYF,TGTGCCAGCAGCCGAGGTCGTCTAACAGGGGAAGAGACCCAGTACTTC
-,TRBJ2-2,TRBV6-5,-,CASSLGQPSTGELFF,TGTGCCAGCAGCCTTGGACAGCCCTCCACCGGGGAGCTGTTTTTT
TRBD1,TRBJ2-7,TRBV13,once,CASSLRQGSRLYEQYF,TGTGCCAGCAGCCTAAGACAGGGGTCTCGTCTCTACGAGCAGTACTTC
TRBD1,TRBJ2-1,TRBV30,-,CAWSDGTGIYNEQFF,TGTGCCTGGAGTGACGGGACAGGGATTTACAATGAGCAGTTCTTC
TRBD1,TRBJ1-2,TRBV27,-,CASSSPGQGNYGYTF,TGTGCCAGCAGTTCACCGGGACAGGGTAACTATGGCTACACCTTC
TRBD2,TRBJ2-1,TRBV6-5,-,CASRHPAGPFNEQFF,TGTGCCAGCAGACACCCAGCGGGGCCTTTTAATGAGCAGTTCTTC
-,TRBJ2-7,TRBV7-6,-,CASSSRRIGQSLTYEQYF,TGTGCCAGCAGCTCTAGGCGGATAGGACAGTCCCTTACCTACGAGCAGTACTTC